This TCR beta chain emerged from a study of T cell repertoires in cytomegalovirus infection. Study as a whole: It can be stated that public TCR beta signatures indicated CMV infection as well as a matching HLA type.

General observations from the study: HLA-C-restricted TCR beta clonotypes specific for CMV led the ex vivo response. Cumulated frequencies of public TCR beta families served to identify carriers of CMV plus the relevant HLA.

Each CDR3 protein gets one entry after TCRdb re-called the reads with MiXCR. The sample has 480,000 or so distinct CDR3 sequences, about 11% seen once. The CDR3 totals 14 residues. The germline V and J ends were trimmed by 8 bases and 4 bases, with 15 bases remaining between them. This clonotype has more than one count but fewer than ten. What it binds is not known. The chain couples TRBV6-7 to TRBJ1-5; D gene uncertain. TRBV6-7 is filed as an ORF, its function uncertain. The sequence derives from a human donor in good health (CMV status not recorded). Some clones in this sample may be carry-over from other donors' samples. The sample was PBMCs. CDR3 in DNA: TGTGCCAGCGGTCTTTTTTTGGGTAATCAGCCCCAGCATTTT. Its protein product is CASGLFLGNQPQHF.